Below, 16 T cell receptor beta chains from the same sample are listed, as sequenced in a study of blood T cell repertoires in COVID-19. Clones were sequenced by immunoSEQ multiplex PCR, and TCRdb holds only the in-frame ones, with some missing. The sample consists of 300,000 to 350,000 clones, around four fifths of them appearing once. Sequences were obtained from peripheral blood. These receptor sequences come from a man aged 25-45 years with active or convalescent COVID-19.

This clone came up a few times. The V gene is TRBV27, the J gene TRBJ1-1, with 7 bases fitting TRBD1. This CDR3 is 17 amino acids long. CDR1 is MNHEY and CDR2 is SMNVEV in the germline V gene (reference sequence). Trimming cost V 5 bases and J 0 bases; bases outside gene matches: 12. CDR3 sequence (DNA): TGTGCCAGCAGTCCCCGGGACAGCCTGATTATGAACACTGAAGCTTTCTTT. Its protein product is CASSPRDSLIMNTEAFF.

This chain connects TRBV18 to TRBJ2-7; 7 nucleotides line up with TRBD1. Germline V CDR1 and CDR2: KGHSH, LQKENI. The ends lost 3 bases at V and 5 bases at J; junction bases unmatched: 16. This CDR3 has 17 residues. The CDR3 is CASSPVRGTEVLNEQYF. The CDR3 DNA is TGTGCCAGCTCACCGGTCAGGGGGACCGAGGTCCTAAACGAGCAGTACTTC. Drawing the rest from reference TRBV18 and TRBJ2-7, the complete variable domain is NAGVMQNPRHLVRRRGQEARLRCSPMKGHSHVYWYRQLPEEGLKFMVYLQKENIIDESGMPKERFSAEFPKEGPSILRIQQVVRGDSAAYFCASSPVRGTEVLNEQYFGPGTRLTVT.

The V gene is TRBV4-1, the J gene TRBJ2-1; tentatively, D is TRBD2 (5 bases). Trimming took off 1 base at V and 4 bases at J, with 14 bases between the two ends. This CDR3 is built from 16 residues. CDR1 is MGHRA, CDR2 YSYEKL, per germline. CDR3 sequence reads: CASSQVRLLVYNEQFF. CDR3 DNA sequence: TGCGCCAGCAGCCAAGTTAGGCTACTAGTGTACAATGAGCAGTTCTTC.

The chain combines TRBV18 with TRBJ1-2; the D gene is possibly TRBD1 (5 bases). The CDR3 is 15 amino acids. CDR1 is KGHSH, CDR2 LQKENI, per germline. Deletions cut 6 bases from V and 6 bases from J, with 20 bases between. The DNA for the CDR3 is TGTGCCAGCTCTCCCACCGGCCGGGGGGAAAATGGCTACACCTTC. Protein sequence: CASSPTGRGENGYTF.

The chain links TRBV2 to TRBJ2-7, with a weak D call TRBD1 (5 bases). This CDR3 is 14 amino acids long. The V end was cut by 4 bases, the J end by 0 bases, with 10 bases between. The germline V gene encodes CDR1 SNHLY and CDR2 FYNNEI. In DNA form, the CDR3 reads TGTGCCAGCAGTGTCATCGACAGCTCCTACGAGCAGTACTTC. Translated: CASSVIDSSYEQYF.

The chain is built from TRBV5-6 and TRBJ1-5; tentative D call: TRBD1 (6 bases). The CDR3 contains 16 residues. Trimming took 4 bases from V and 0 from J, leaving 14 bases between them. Germline CDR1 reads SGHDT; CDR2 reads YYEEEE. CDR3 nucleotides: TGTGCCAGCAGCCCGGGGGGCGGGTATAGCAATCAGCCCCAGCATTTT. Its protein product is CASSPGGGYSNQPQHF.

This clone has a count of ten or more. The V and J genes are TRBV5-1 and TRBJ1-2, with 9 positions matching TRBD1. Trimming at V came to 2 bases and at J to 0 bases, leaving 5 bases not matched to a gene. This CDR3 region has 16 residues. Looked up from germline, CDR1 is SGHRS and CDR2 is YFSETQ. The CDR3 loop reads CASSFRTGATNYGYTF. CDR3 sequence (DNA): TGCGCCAGCAGCTTTAGGACAGGGGCCACTAACTATGGCTACACCTTC.

The chain carries TRBV5-1 and TRBJ2-1; no reliable D call. The CDR3 is made up of 11 amino acids. V lost 4 bases and J lost 7, with 6 bases in between. From germline, CDR1 is SGHRS and CDR2 YFSETQ. The CDR3 is CASSGTNEQFF. The DNA of the CDR3 is TGCGCCAGCAGCGGCACAAATGAGCAGTTCTTC. The full variable domain, its missing parts supplied by reference TRBV5-1 and TRBJ2-1, is KAGVTQTPRYLIKTRGQQVTLSCSPISGHRSVSWYQQTPGQGLQFLFEYFSETQRNKGNFPGRFSGRQFSNSRSEMNVSTLELGDSALYLCASSGTNEQFFGPGTRLTVL.

The CDR3 here is CASSRNRGAGQPQHF. CDR3 DNA: TGTGCCAGCAGCCGGAACAGGGGAGCAGGACAGCCCCAGCATTTT. V usage is TRBV6-2 or TRBV6-3 and J usage is TRBJ1-5; the match to TRBD1 covers 7 bases. Trimming cost V 6 bases and J 7 bases; bases outside gene matches: 12. The CDR3 sequence is 15 residues long. Looked up from germline, CDR1 is MNHEY and CDR2 is SVGEGT.

This clone was recorded only once. The chain couples TRBV28 to TRBJ2-6, with D unclear. The CDR3 is made up of 15 amino acids. V shed 8 bases and J shed 3 bases, with 14 bases lying between them. Germline CDR1 is MDHEN and CDR2 is SYDVKM. In DNA form, the CDR3 reads TGTGCCAGCTCTACCTTTAGAGATGGGGCCAACGTCCTGACTTTC. Its translation: CASSTFRDGANVLTF.

The chain links TRBV5-1 to TRBJ2-1; the D is unclear. Germline assignment: CDR1 SGHRS and CDR2 YFSETQ. V was clipped by 0 bases and J by 3 bases, with 10 bases between them. The CDR3 loop spans 15 amino acids. CDR3: CASSLAPRIYNEQFF. DNA of the CDR3: TGCGCCAGCAGCTTGGCACCGAGGATCTACAATGAGCAGTTCTTC.

This clone was found a few times. J is TRBJ2-7 and V is TRBV14; 9 nucleotides line up with TRBD2. The junction had 8 bases not matched to a gene; V was cut back by 1 base and J by 4 bases. Germline V gene data show CDR1 as SGHDN and CDR2 as FVKESK. The CDR3 is 16 residues long. The CDR3 DNA reads as TGTGCCAGCAGCCAAGGCCCTAGCGGGATCAGTTACGAGCAGTACTTC. This translates into CASSQGPSGISYEQYF.

The chain is built from TRBV7-7 and TRBJ2-2, with TRBD2 matching 10 bases. The CDR3 is 17 amino acids. Germline lookup yields CDR1 SSHAT and CDR2 FNYEAQ (reference sequence). V gave up 1 base and J gave up 2 bases; unmatched junction bases: 4. The chain's CDR3 is CASSLEAGGPNTGELFF. The DNA of the CDR3 is TGTGCCAGCAGCTTAGAAGCGGGAGGGCCTAACACCGGGGAGCTGTTTTTT. The complete variable domain, with remaining parts taken from reference TRBV7-7 and TRBJ2-2, reads GAGVSQSPRYKVTKRGQDVTLRCDPISSHATLYWYQQALGQGPEFLTYFNYEAQPDKSGLPSDRFSAERPEGSISTLTIQRTEQRDSAMYRCASSLEAGGPNTGELFFGEGSRLTVL.

The chain links TRBV7-2 to TRBJ2-5; D may be TRBD2 (6 bases). The CDR3 totals 14 residues. Trimming stripped 5 bases from V and 5 bases from J, with 15 bases between. Germline values: CDR1 SGHTA, CDR2 FQGNSA. The CDR3 nucleotides are TGTGCCAGCAGCCTTTTGGGACTTAGGGAGACCCAGTACTTC. It encodes CASSLLGLRETQYF.

The chain employs TRBV30 and TRBJ1-3, with no clear D. Trimming pared 6 bases from V and 0 bases from J, leaving 6 bases between. The CDR3 contains 12 residues. The V gene's germline CDR1 is GTSNPN and CDR2 SVGIG (reference sequence). This CDR3 reads CACGFSGNTIYF. As DNA, the CDR3 is TGTGCCTGTGGCTTCTCTGGAAACACCATATATTTT.

The J gene is TRBJ1-3, the V gene TRBV6-1; no clear D. Germline loops: CDR1 MNHNS, CDR2 SASEGT. The CDR3 has 13 amino acids. V lost 5 bases and J 0 bases, leaving 5 bases between the germline ends. CDR3 nucleotides: TGTGCCAGCAGTTCCCTCTCTGGAAACACCATATATTTT. Translation gives CASSSLSGNTIYF.